Listed here are 29 T cell receptor beta chains from one sample, sequenced in a study of OX40 agonist ivuxolimab in advanced cancers. Assay used: immunoSEQ multiplex PCR; TCRdb lists only in-frame clones, some missing. The sample lists roughly 99,000 clones; approximately 89% were seen once. The sequencing here drew on CD4+ or CD8+ T cells sorted from blood, taken in a trial of the OX40 agonist ivuxolimab. These receptors were taken from an adult with an advanced solid tumor such as melanoma, head and neck, liver or kidney cancer.

The sample holds one count of this clone. The gene calls are TRBV5-4 and TRBJ1-1; TRBD1 might be the D (5 bases). V was trimmed by 0 bases and J by 6 bases, leaving 12 bases between them. Germline loops: CDR1 SGHNT, CDR2 YYREEE (reference sequence). This CDR3 spans 14 amino acids. Written as DNA, the CDR3 is TGTGCCAGCAGCTTGGGAGGGGTTCAGGCTGAAGCTTTCTTT. It codes for CASSLGGVQAEAFF. Looking up the rest from reference TRBV5-4 and TRBJ1-1 gives the full variable domain: ETGVTQSPTHLIKTRGQQVTLRCSSQSGHNTVSWYQQALGQGPQFIFQYYREEENGRGNFPPRFSGLQFPNYSSELNVNALELDDSALYLCASSLGGVQAEAFFGQGTRLTVV.

The chain carries TRBV28 and TRBJ1-5; D perhaps matches TRBD1 (5 bases). V gave up 1 base and J gave up 5 bases, with 15 bases separating them. This CDR3 spans 16 amino acids. The germline gives CDR1 MDHEN, CDR2 SYDVKM. CDR3 nucleotide sequence: TGTGCCAGCAGTTTATTCTCGGACCACAGGTATCAGCCCCAGCATTTT. Its protein product is CASSLFSDHRYQPQHF.

This rearrangement joins TRBV30 to TRBJ1-2; D remains unclear. The CDR3 sequence is 12 residues long. Deletions cut 2 bases from V and 14 bases from J, with 18 bases between. From germline, CDR1 is GTSNPN and CDR2 SVGIG (reference sequence). CDR3 protein: CAWSPHLLAGTF. In DNA, the CDR3 is TGTGCCTGGAGTCCACACCTACTGGCTGGAACCTTC. Looking up the rest from reference TRBV30 and TRBJ1-2 gives the full variable domain: SQTIHQWPATLVQPVGSPLSLECTVEGTSNPNLYWYRQAAGRGLQLLFYSVGIGQISSEVPQNLSASRPQDRQFILSSKKLLLSDSGFYLCAWSPHLLAGTFGSGTRLTVV.

The chain is built from TRBV28 and TRBJ2-5; D is undetermined. The closer fit of TRBJ2-7 to the DNA end suggests the J call may be wrong. The CDR3 has 16 amino acids. CDR1 MDHEN and CDR2 SYDVKM come from the germline V gene. The CDR3 loop is CASSFPLQAGSYEQYF. CDR3 sequence (DNA): TGTGCCAGCAGTTTCCCACTGCAGGCCGGCTCCTACGAGCAGTACTTC.

The chain has TRBV18 and TRBJ1-2; maybe TRBD1 (6 bases). The V end lost 3 bases, the J end lost 2 bases, and 13 bases lay between the germline ends. The CDR3 length is 15 residues. Germline V lookup: CDR1 KGHSH, CDR2 LQKENI. CDR3 amino acids: CASSPEGQGNYGYTF. CDR3 in DNA: TGTGCCAGCTCACCGGAAGGGCAGGGGAACTATGGCTACACCTTC. The full variable domain, with the rest looked up from reference TRBV18 and TRBJ1-2, is NAGVMQNPRHLVRRRGQEARLRCSPMKGHSHVYWYRQLPEEGLKFMVYLQKENIIDESGMPKERFSAEFPKEGPSILRIQQVVRGDSAAYFCASSPEGQGNYGYTFGSGTRLTVV.

The chain uses TRBV6-6 and TRBJ2-1; D call uncertain. The CDR3 runs 16 residues. V was shortened by 2 bases and J by 0 bases, with 11 bases between the two germline ends. In germline, CDR1 is MNHNY, CDR2 SVGAGI (reference sequence). The CDR3 coding sequence is TGTGCCAGCAGTTACGGGTGGGCTGACTCCTACAATGAGCAGTTCTTC. Amino acid sequence: CASSYGWADSYNEQFF.

The J gene is TRBJ2-7, the V gene TRBV5-1; D is perhaps TRBD2 (6 bases). Between the trimmed V and J ends, which lost 4 bases and 2 bases, there was a span of 13 bases. From germline, CDR1 is SGHRS and CDR2 YFSETQ. The CDR3 consists of 14 residues. CDR3 DNA sequence: TGCGCCAGCAGCCCGGGGGTCCTTCCCTACGAGCAGTACTTC. Amino acid sequence: CASSPGVLPYEQYF.

V and J are TRBV18 and TRBJ1-5; D gene ambiguous. CDR1 and CDR2 from the germline V gene are KGHSH and LQKENI. This CDR3 region has 15 residues. Trimming left V 3 bases short and J 2 bases short, with 11 bases between. CDR3 sequence reads: CASSPAGLGNQPQHF. The CDR3 nucleotides read TGTGCCAGCTCACCGGCAGGCTTGGGCAATCAGCCCCAGCATTTT.

Of note for this clone: Relative to the germline gene, one junction end is altered; a read error may explain this. The chain links TRBV5-1 to TRBJ1-2, with 9 positions matching TRBD1. The CDR3 sequence is 16 residues long. Germline assignment: CDR1 SGHRS and CDR2 YFSETQ. As DNA, the CDR3 is TGCGCCAGCAGGTTGGGACAGGGTTCGGGCTACTATGGCTACACCTTC. Its protein is CASRLGQGSGYYGYTF. Full variable domain (rest looked up from reference TRBV5-1 and TRBJ1-2): KAGVTQTPRYLIKTRGQQVTLSCSPISGHRSVSWYQQTPGQGLQFLFEYFSETQRNKGNFPGRFSGRQFSNSRSEMNVSTLELGDSALYLCASRLGQGSGYYGYTFGSGTRLTVV.

This sequence joins TRBV28 and TRBJ2-3; a possible D gene is TRBD2 (6 bases). The V end lost 2 bases, the J end lost 4 bases, and 13 bases lay between the germline ends. Germline V gene lookup returns CDR1 MDHEN and CDR2 SYDVKM. The CDR3 covers 15 residues. CDR3 protein: CASSLGREHSDTQYF. In DNA form, the CDR3 reads TGTGCCAGCAGTTTAGGTCGGGAGCACTCAGATACGCAGTATTTT.

The chain couples TRBV6-4 to TRBJ2-2; D is ambiguous. In germline, CDR1 is MRHNA, CDR2 SNTAGT. V was shortened by 2 bases and J by 2 bases, with 6 bases between the two germline ends. This CDR3 region has 14 residues. CDR3 in amino acids: CASSDRPNTGELFF. In DNA, the CDR3 is TGTGCCAGCAGTGACAGGCCTAACACCGGGGAGCTGTTTTTT.

The V and J genes are TRBV6-1 and TRBJ2-1; D is perhaps TRBD1 or TRBD2 (5 bases each). Trimming took off 4 bases at V and 9 bases at J, with 10 bases between the two ends. In germline, CDR1 is MNHNS, CDR2 SASEGT. The CDR3 is 12 amino acids. CDR3: CASSGGFIEQFF. The DNA for the CDR3 is TGTGCCAGCAGTGGGGGGTTTATTGAGCAGTTCTTC.

The chain employs TRBV14 and TRBJ2-7; TRBD2 might be the D (6 bases). The CDR3 extends over 13 amino acids. Trimming cost V 3 bases and J 4 bases, with 10 bases left between them. Germline CDR1 and CDR2: SGHDN and FVKESK. The CDR3 sequence is CASSQPGLYEQYF. As DNA, the CDR3 is TGTGCCAGCAGCCAGCCAGGACTATACGAGCAGTACTTC.

Details on this clone: Within the sample, other DNA sequences also encode this same CDR3. The rearrangement uses TRBV28 and TRBJ2-5; D remains unclear. Per germline, CDR1 MDHEN and CDR2 SYDVKM. The CDR3 has 11 amino acids. Trimming removed 2 bases at V and 5 bases at J, with 3 bases between. The CDR3 nucleotides are TGTGCCAGCAGTTTAGAGGAGACCCAGTACTTC. This sequence encodes CASSLEETQYF.

V and J are TRBV10-1 and TRBJ2-5; 8 bases map to TRBD1. The V gene's germline CDR1 is WNHNN and CDR2 SYGVQD (reference sequence). The CDR3 consists of 15 residues. The ends lost 0 bases at V and 2 bases at J; junction bases unmatched: 2. The CDR3 is CASSESTGGQETQYF. The CDR3 bases are TGCGCCAGCAGTGAGTCTACAGGGGGACAAGAGACCCAGTACTTC.

The chain employs TRBV7-8 and TRBJ2-2; D is unresolved. With 0 bases removed from V and 2 bases from J, the gap between germline ends came to 7 bases. The CDR3 totals 15 residues. CDR1 is SGHVS, CDR2 FQNEAQ, per germline. The CDR3 protein is CASSLASFNTGELFF. CDR3 coding DNA: TGTGCCAGCAGCTTAGCCTCTTTCAACACCGGGGAGCTGTTTTTT.

The rearrangement joins TRBV28 to TRBJ2-5; D unresolved. CDR1 and CDR2 (germline): MDHEN, SYDVKM. CDR3 length equals 13 residues. Trimming left V 0 bases short and J 3 bases short, with 5 bases between. CDR3: CASSLWQKETQYF. For the CDR3, the DNA is TGTGCCAGCAGTTTATGGCAGAAAGAGACCCAGTACTTC.

This clone was detected only once. The chain has TRBV28 and TRBJ2-7; TRBD2 agrees at 9 bases. V was clipped by 6 bases and J by 11 bases; unmatched bases: 14. CDR1 MDHEN and CDR2 SYDVKM come from the germline V gene. There are 14 residues in the CDR3. The CDR3 protein is CASSYDGGRGLEYF. CDR3 bases: TGTGCCAGCAGCTACGACGGCGGGAGGGGTTTGGAGTACTTC.

The V gene is TRBV7-2, the J gene TRBJ2-7; 12 bases map to TRBD2. The J segment lost 3 bases and the V segment lost 5 bases, leaving 5 bases of the junction unmatched. CDR1 SGHTA and CDR2 FQGNSA come from the germline V gene. The CDR3 sequence is 15 residues long. The CDR3 DNA reads TGTGCCAGCAGCCCTGGACTAGCGGGAATCTACGAGCAGTACTTC. Translation: CASSPGLAGIYEQYF.

This chain connects TRBV27 to TRBJ1-6; 7 bases fit TRBD1. With V trimmed by 3 bases and J by 0 bases, 8 bases remained unmatched. The CDR3 length is 18 residues. The V gene's germline CDR1 is MNHEY and CDR2 SMNVEV (reference sequence). The CDR3 sequence: CASSFSGGGSSYNSPLHF. In DNA form, the CDR3 reads TGTGCCAGCAGTTTCTCAGGAGGGGGCAGCTCCTATAATTCACCCCTCCACTTT.

The chain's CDR3 is CATQESGSTYEQYF. The CDR3 DNA reads TGTGCCACCCAGGAATCCGGCAGTACCTACGAGCAGTACTTC. J is TRBJ2-7 and V is TRBV19; D remains ambiguous. Deletions cut 10 bases from V and 2 bases from J, with 18 bases between. The CDR3 has 14 residues. Germline CDR1 is LNHDA and CDR2 is SQIVND (reference sequence).

J is TRBJ2-1 and V is TRBV18; 7 nucleotides match TRBD1. V was pared by 3 bases and J by 2 bases, with 4 bases of the junction left unmatched. The CDR3 contains 15 residues. Germline values: CDR1 KGHSH, CDR2 LQKENI. The DNA for the CDR3 is TGTGCCAGCTCACCCACAGGGGCTCCCTACAATGAGCAGTTCTTC. It is translated as CASSPTGAPYNEQFF. The full variable domain, in which reference TRBV18 and TRBJ2-1 provide the parts outside the CDR3, is NAGVMQNPRHLVRRRGQEARLRCSPMKGHSHVYWYRQLPEEGLKFMVYLQKENIIDESGMPKERFSAEFPKEGPSILRIQQVVRGDSAAYFCASSPTGAPYNEQFFGPGTRLTVL.

The table lists this clone with a count of one. The chain links TRBV5-1 to TRBJ2-2; 8 positions agree with TRBD2. The length of the CDR3 is 19 residues. Germline V gives CDR1 SGHRS, CDR2 YFSETQ. V shed 0 bases, J shed 6 bases, and the junction held 16 bases outside the gene matches. The CDR3 region is CASSLAVAGPTSGSGELFF. CDR3 nucleotide sequence: TGCGCCAGCAGCTTGGCGGTAGCGGGACCGACCTCGGGCTCCGGGGAGCTGTTTTTT.

This clone occurred a few times. The chain employs TRBV9 and TRBJ2-7; TRBD1 matches 7 bases. The germline gives CDR1 SGDLS, CDR2 YYNGEE. The CDR3 runs to 14 residues. The J segment lost 3 bases and the V segment lost 0 bases, leaving 3 bases of the junction unmatched. The CDR3 loop reads CASSVGTGNYEQYF. CDR3 DNA sequence: TGTGCCAGCAGCGTAGGGACAGGAAACTACGAGCAGTACTTC.

This chain's CDR3 is CASREGTPLSDTIYF. DNA for the CDR3: TGCGCCAGCAGGGAGGGGACACCCCTCTCGGACACCATATATTTT. This chain uses TRBV5-1 with TRBJ1-3; TRBD1 is a possible D gene (6 bases). The CDR3 covers 15 residues. Germline V gives CDR1 SGHRS, CDR2 YFSETQ. V dropped 5 bases and J dropped 8 bases, with 20 bases sitting between them.

The chain carries TRBV28 and TRBJ2-3; no clear D. Germline CDR1 reads MDHEN; CDR2 reads SYDVKM. Trimming stripped 5 bases from V and 2 bases from J, with 14 bases between. The length of the CDR3 is 15 residues. CDR3 sequence: CASSPSSDYTDTQYF. CDR3 sequence (DNA): TGTGCCAGCAGTCCATCCTCGGATTACACAGATACGCAGTATTTT.

Only one count was recorded for this clone. The gene calls are TRBV18 and TRBJ1-1; TRBD1 matches 8 bases. The germline V gene encodes CDR1 KGHSH and CDR2 LQKENI. The CDR3 contains 14 residues. V was pared by 6 bases and J by 4 bases, with 7 bases of the junction left unmatched. CDR3 in DNA: TGTGCCAGCTCTCCTCAGGGGGCGATCACTGAAGCTTTCTTT. Translated: CASSPQGAITEAFF.

The gene calls are TRBV30 and TRBJ1-5, with D perhaps matching TRBD1 (5 bases). The CDR3 is 16 residues long. Germline CDR1 GTSNPN, CDR2 SVGIG (reference sequence). Trimming cost V 2 bases and J 5 bases, with 19 bases left between them. As DNA, the CDR3 is TGTGCCTGGAGTATTTCCGGGACTGATAGGTATCAGCCCCAGCATTTT. It yields the protein CAWSISGTDRYQPQHF.

The chain employs TRBV7-2 and TRBJ1-3; possible D gene TRBD1, 5 bases. The length of the CDR3 is 16 residues. Germline V CDR1 and CDR2: SGHTA, FQGNSA. V was shortened by 5 bases and J by 2 bases, with 16 bases between the two germline ends. The CDR3 DNA reads TGTGCCAGCAGCCCCGCTTGGGCAGGGACTGGAAACACCATATATTTT. Protein product: CASSPAWAGTGNTIYF.